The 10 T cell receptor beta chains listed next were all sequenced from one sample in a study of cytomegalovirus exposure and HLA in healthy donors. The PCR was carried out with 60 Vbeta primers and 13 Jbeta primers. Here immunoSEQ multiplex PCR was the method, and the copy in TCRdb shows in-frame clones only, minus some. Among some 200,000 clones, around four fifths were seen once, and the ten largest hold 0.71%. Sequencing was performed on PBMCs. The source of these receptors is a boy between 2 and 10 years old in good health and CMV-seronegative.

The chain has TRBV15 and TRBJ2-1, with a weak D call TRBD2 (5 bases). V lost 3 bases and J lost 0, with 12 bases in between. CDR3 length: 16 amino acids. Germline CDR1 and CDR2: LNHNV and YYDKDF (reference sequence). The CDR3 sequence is CATSSLLARSYNEQFF. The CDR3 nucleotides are TGTGCCACCAGCAGTCTCCTAGCTCGCTCCTACAATGAGCAGTTCTTC.

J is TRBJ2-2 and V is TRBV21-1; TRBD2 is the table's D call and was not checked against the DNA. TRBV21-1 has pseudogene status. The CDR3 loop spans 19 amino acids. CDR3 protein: CASSKETEPLPSNTGELFF. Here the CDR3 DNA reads TGTGCCAGCAGCAAAGAGACGGAGCCTCTCCCTTCGAACACCGGGGAGCTGTTTTTT.

The CDR3: CASSLVWGQGYEQYF. The CDR3 bases are TGCGCCAGCAGCTTGGTATGGGGACAGGGTTACGAGCAGTACTTC. V is TRBV5-1 and J is TRBJ2-7; 9 bases match TRBD1. The length of the CDR3 is 15 residues. The germline gives CDR1 SGHRS, CDR2 YFSETQ. The V gene end was trimmed by 0 bases and the J gene end by 4 bases; junction bases not matched to a gene: 5.

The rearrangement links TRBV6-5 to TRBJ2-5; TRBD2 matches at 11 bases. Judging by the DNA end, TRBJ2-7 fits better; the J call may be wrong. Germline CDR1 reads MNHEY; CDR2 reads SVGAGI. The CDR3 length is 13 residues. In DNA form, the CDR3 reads TGTGCCAGCGGTCTAGCGGGGGGCTACGAGCAGTACTTC. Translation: CASGLAGGYEQYF.

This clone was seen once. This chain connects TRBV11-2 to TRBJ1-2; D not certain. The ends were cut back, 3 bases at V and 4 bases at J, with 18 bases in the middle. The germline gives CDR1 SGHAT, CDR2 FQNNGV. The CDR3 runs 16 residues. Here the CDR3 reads CASSLGWEASGYGYTF. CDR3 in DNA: TGTGCCAGCAGCTTGGGATGGGAGGCCTCAGGCTATGGCTACACCTTC.

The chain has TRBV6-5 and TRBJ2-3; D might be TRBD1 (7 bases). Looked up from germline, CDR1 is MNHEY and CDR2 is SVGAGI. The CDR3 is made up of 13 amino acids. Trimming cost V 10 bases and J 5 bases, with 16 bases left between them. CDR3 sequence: CATSRGDGDTQYF. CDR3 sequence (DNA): TGTGCCACAAGCAGGGGGGATGGAGATACGCAGTATTTT.

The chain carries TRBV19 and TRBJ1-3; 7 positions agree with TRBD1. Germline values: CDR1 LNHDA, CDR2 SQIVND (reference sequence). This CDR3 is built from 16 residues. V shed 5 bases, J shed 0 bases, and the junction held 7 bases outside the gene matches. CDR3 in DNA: TGTGCCAGTAGTGCGGACAGGCGTTACTCTGGAAACACCATATATTTT. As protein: CASSADRRYSGNTIYF.

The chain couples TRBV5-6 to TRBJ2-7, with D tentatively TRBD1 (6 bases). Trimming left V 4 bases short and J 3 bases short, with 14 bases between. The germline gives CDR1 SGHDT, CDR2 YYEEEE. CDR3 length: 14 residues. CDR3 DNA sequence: TGTGCCAGCAGCCCCGTGGGGGCCCACTACGAGCAGTACTTC. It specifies CASSPVGAHYEQYF.

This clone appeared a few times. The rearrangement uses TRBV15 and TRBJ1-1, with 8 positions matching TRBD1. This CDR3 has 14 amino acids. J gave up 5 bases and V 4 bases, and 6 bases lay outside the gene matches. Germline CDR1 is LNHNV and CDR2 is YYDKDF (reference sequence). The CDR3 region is CATSKGRGHTEAFF. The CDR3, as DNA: TGTGCCACCAGCAAAGGCAGGGGGCATACTGAAGCTTTCTTT.

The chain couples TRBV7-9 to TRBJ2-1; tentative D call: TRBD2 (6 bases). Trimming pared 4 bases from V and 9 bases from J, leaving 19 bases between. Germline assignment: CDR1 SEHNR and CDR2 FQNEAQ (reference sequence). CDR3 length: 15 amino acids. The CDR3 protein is CASSSWGSRDGEQFF. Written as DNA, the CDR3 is TGTGCCAGCAGCTCGTGGGGGTCGCGGGATGGTGAGCAGTTCTTC.